This entry describes one TCR beta chain. The antigen remains unidentified. Per germline, CDR1 SNHLY and CDR2 FYNNEI. The CDR3 covers 16 residues. V was pared by 6 bases and J by 4 bases, with 9 bases of the junction left unmatched. The sample belongs to a study of cytomegalovirus exposure and HLA in healthy donors. Turning to the study itself: A subsequent analysis stated that the 120 or so validation repertoires were run on the same platform as the 600 to 750 first-cohort repertoires.

The study, taken as a whole, reports: Most TCRs appeared rarely, but some public TCRs recurred in many donors. As was reported, the classifier diagnosed cytomegalovirus status with high specificity and sensitivity.

Sequencing used immunoSEQ multiplex PCR; TCRdb keeps in-frame clones, though not all of them. The sample records some 150,000 clones, 75% to 90% being singletons. The chain joins TRBV2 to TRBJ2-5, with 12 bases lining up with TRBD2. This TCR was sampled from a man younger than 30 in good health and CMV-seropositive. The sample taken for sequencing was PBMCs. The CDR3, as DNA: TGTGCCAGCAGGCCCCGGGTACTAGCGGGAGGAGAGACCCAGTACTTC. It codes for CASRPRVLAGGETQYF.